This T cell receptor beta chain comes out of a study of shared clonotypes between healthy human individuals. Profiled with immunoSEQ multiplex PCR; TCRdb holds only in-frame clones, not every one. The table has nearly 2 million clones, approximately 94% seen once; the top ten hold approximately 1%. Naive CD8 cells lacked CD45RO, underwent positive selection for CCR7 and left out terminally differentiated effector memory CD45RA+ cells. This clone appeared once. The germline V gene encodes CDR1 MNHEY and CDR2 SVGAGI. The V gene end was trimmed by 5 bases and the J gene end by 0 bases; junction bases not matched to a gene: 2. CDR3 length: 15 amino acids.

This sequence was found in a man aged 18 to 30 in good health. V gene TRBV6-5 combines with J gene TRBJ2-1, with 9 bases aligning to TRBD2. Sequencing was done on a sample of naive CD8+ T cells sorted from blood. The CDR3 DNA sequence: TGTGCCAGCAGTGGTAGCGGGAGCTCCTACAATGAGCAGTTCTTC. It is translated as CASSGSGSSYNEQFF.